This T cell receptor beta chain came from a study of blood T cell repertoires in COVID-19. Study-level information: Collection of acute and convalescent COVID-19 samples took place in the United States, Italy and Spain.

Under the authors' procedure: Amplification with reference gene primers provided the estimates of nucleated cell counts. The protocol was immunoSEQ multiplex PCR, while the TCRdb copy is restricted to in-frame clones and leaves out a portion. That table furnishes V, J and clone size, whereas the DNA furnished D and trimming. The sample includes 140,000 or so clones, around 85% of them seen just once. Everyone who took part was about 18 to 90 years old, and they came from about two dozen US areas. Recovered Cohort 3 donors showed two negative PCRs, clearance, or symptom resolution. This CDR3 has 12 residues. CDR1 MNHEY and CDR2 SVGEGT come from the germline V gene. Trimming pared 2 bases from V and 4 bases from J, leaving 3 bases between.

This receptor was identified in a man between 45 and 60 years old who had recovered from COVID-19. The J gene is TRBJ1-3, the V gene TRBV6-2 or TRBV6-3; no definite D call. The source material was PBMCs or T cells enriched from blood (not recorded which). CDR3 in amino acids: CASSYEGNTIYF. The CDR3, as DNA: TGTGCCAGCAGTTACGAGGGAAACACCATATATTTT.